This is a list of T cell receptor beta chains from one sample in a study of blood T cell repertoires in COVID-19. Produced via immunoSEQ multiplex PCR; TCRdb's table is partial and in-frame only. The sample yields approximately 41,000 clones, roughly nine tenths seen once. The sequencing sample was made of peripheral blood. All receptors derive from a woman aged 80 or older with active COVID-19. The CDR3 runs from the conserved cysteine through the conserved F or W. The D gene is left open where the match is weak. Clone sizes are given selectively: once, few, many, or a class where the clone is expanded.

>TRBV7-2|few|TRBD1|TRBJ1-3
TGTGCCAGCAGCTTAGCCGTGACAGGGGCATCGGGAAACACCATATATTTT
CASSLAVTGASGNTIYF
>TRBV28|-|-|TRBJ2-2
TGTGCCAGCATTGGCGGGGGCGCGGCCGGGGAGCTGTTTTTT
CASIGGGAAGELFF
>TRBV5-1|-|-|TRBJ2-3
TGCGCCAGCAGCTCCCAGGGGTGGTACACAGATACGCAGTATTTT
CASSSQGWYTDTQYF
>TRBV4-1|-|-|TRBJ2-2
TGCGCCAGCAGCCAAGTAGGGGGACGGATTACCGGGGAGCTGTTTTTT
CASSQVGGRITGELFF
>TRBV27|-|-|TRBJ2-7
TGTGCCAGCAGTTTATCATCCGGGGTTTACCACGAGCAGTACTTC
CASSLSSGVYHEQYF
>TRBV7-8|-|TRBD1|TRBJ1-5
TGTGCCAGCAGCCTCCCCGGACAGGGGTCCCTTAGCAATCAGCCCCAGCATTTT
CASSLPGQGSLSNQPQHF
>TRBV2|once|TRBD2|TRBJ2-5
TGTGCCAGCAGTCCCAACCGACTAGCGGCGTACCAAGAGACCCAGTACTTC
CASSPNRLAAYQETQYF
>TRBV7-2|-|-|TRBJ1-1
TGTGCCAGCAGCTTGGGGGGTGGGACTGAAGCTTTCTTT
CASSLGGGTEAFF
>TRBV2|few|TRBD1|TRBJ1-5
TGTGCCACCGGACAGGGCGGACAGCCCCAGCATTTT
CATGQGGQPQHF
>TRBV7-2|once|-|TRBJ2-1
TGTGCCAGCAGACGCGGGGGGGCTGGACAGGGTGAGCAGTTCTTC
CASRRGGAGQGEQFF
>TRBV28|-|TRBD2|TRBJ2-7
TGTGCCAGCAGCCCCGGGGGGGGGAGATCCTACGAGCAGTACTTC
CASSPGGGRSYEQYF
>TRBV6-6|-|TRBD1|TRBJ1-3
TGTGCCAGCAGTTACTCGCTCTCAGGGGGAGGAAACACCATATATTTT
CASSYSLSGGGNTIYF
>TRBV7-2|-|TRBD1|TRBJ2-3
TGTGCCAGCAGCTTAGCTATAGGGGGCCCAGATACGCAGTATTTT
CASSLAIGGPDTQYF
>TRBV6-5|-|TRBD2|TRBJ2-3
TGTGCCAGCAGGGTAGCGGGGGCGTCCACAGATACGCAGTATTTT
CASRVAGASTDTQYF
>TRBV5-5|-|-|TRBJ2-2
TGTGCCAGCAGCCATTCCGGGGTCCCGAACACCGGGGAGCTGTTTTTT
CASSHSGVPNTGELFF
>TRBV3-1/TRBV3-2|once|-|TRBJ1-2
TGTGCCAGCAGCCAAGGCAGTGGCTACACCTTC
CASSQGSGYTF
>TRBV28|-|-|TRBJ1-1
TGTGCCAGCAGCCCCTGGGGGGTTGGGATGAACACTGAAGCTTTCTTT
CASSPWGVGMNTEAFF
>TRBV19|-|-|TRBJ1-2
TGTGCCAGTAGTATTGGGGGGGCCGAACCCCGCGGCTACACCTTC
CASSIGGAEPRGYTF
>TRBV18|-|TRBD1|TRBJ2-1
TGTGCCAGCTCACCACCGAGCGGACAGGGGGCATACAATGAGCAGTTCTTC
CASSPPSGQGAYNEQFF
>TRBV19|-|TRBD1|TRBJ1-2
TGTGCCAGTCGCGGCCGCCGCGACAGGGACTATGGCTACACCTTC
CASRGRRDRDYGYTF
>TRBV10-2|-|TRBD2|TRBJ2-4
TGCGCCAGCAGTGAGTCAGAACTAGCGGGAGTAAACATTCAGTACTTC
CASSESELAGVNIQYF
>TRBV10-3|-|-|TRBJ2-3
TGTGCCATCAGCGAGCTGAGCACAGATACGCAGTATTTT
CAISELSTDTQYF
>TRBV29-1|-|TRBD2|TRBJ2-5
TGCAGCGCTAGCGGGGGGGCCGGAGAGACCCAGTACTTC
CSASGGAGETQYF
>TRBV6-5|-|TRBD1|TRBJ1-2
TGTGCCAGCACCTTGACAGGGGAAGTCCATGGCTACACCTTC
CASTLTGEVHGYTF
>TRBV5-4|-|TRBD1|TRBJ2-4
TGTGCCAGCAGCCTAAAGATCGGACAGGGGAGAAACATTCAGTACTTC
CASSLKIGQGRNIQYF
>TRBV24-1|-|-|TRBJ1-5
TGTGCCACCAGTGACCTATTTGTCATAAAACGGTGGCAGCCCCAGCATTTT
CATSDLFVIKRWQPQHF
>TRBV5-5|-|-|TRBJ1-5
TGTGCCAGCAGCTTGGTACAGGGTGGGGGCAATCAGCCCCAGCATTTT
CASSLVQGGGNQPQHF
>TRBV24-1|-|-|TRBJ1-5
TGTGCCACCAGGGGGAGGGAAGGTCAGCCCCAGCATTTT
CATRGREGQPQHF
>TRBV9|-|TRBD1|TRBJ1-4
TGTGCCAGCAGCGGGGGACAGTCTAATGAAAAACTGTTTTTT
CASSGGQSNEKLFF
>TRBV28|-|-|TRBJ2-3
TGTGCCAGCAGTTTTTCGGGGATTAGCACAGATACGCAGTATTTT
CASSFSGISTDTQYF
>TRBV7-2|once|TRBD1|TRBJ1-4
TGTGCCAGCAGCAAGCAGACAGGGCCTAATGAAAAACTGTTTTTT
CASSKQTGPNEKLFF
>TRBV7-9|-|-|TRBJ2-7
TGTGCCAGCAGCTTAAGGGGCTACGAGCAGTACTTC
CASSLRGYEQYF
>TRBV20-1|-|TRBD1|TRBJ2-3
TGCAGTGCTAGTAGGGGACAGGGTACGGATACGCAGTATTTT
CSASRGQGTDTQYF
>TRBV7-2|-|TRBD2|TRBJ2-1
TGTGCCAGCAGTCCTACTAGCGGGGGGGCCAATGAGCAGTTCTTC
CASSPTSGGANEQFF
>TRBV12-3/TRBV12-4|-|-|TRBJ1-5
TGTGCCAGCAGTTTAGGTGTTACCCAGCATTTT
CASSLGVTQHF
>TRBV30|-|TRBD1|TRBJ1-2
TGTGCCTGGAGTTCCGGGACAGGGACCCCTGGCTACACCTTC
CAWSSGTGTPGYTF
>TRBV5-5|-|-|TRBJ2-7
TGTGCCAGCAGCACCCGCGGGTGGGACGAGCAGTACTTC
CASSTRGWDEQYF
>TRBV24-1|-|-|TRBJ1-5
TGTGACTTAAGTCAGCCCCAGCATTTT
CDLSQPQHF
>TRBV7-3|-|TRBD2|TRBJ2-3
TGTGCCAGCAGCCTTAGCGGGAGCTCCACAGATACGCAGTATTTT
CASSLSGSSTDTQYF
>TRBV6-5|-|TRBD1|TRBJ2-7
TGTGCCAGCAGTTACTTCTCGACAGGGTTCGAGCAGTACTTC
CASSYFSTGFEQYF
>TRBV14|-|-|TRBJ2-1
TGTGCCAGCAGCCAATATAAAGGGGTGGCCTACAATGAGCAGTTCTTC
CASSQYKGVAYNEQFF
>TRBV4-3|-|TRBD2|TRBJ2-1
TGCGCCAGCAGCTCAGGGACTAGCGGGGGGTATGAGCAGTTCTTC
CASSSGTSGGYEQFF
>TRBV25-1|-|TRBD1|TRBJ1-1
TGTGCCAGCAGAGCTATCCCGGGACAGTTTTCTGACACTGAAGCTTTCTTT
CASRAIPGQFSDTEAFF
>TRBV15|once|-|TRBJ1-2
TGTGCCACCAGCAGAGGCCACAACCCGGGAGTTGGCTACACCTTC
CATSRGHNPGVGYTF
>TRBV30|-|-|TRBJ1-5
TGTGCCTGGAGTGTTAGGGGAAATCAGCCCCAGCATTTT
CAWSVRGNQPQHF
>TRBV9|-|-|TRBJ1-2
TGTGCCAGCAGCGTGCCCGGGAGGTATGGCTACACCTTC
CASSVPGRYGYTF
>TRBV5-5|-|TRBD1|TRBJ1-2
TGTGCCAGCAGCTTGGAGTACAGGGGGCAAGATGGCTACACCTTC
CASSLEYRGQDGYTF
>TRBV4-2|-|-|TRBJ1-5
TGTGCCAGCAGCCTTCTTGGCCGGGGGCAGCCCCAGCATTTT
CASSLLGRGQPQHF
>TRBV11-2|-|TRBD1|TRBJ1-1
TGTGCCAGCAGCATCAGGACAGGGTCGAACACTGAAGCTTTCTTT
CASSIRTGSNTEAFF
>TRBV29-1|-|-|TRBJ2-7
TGCAGCGTTCATCTGAGCTCCTACGAGCAGTACTTC
CSVHLSSYEQYF
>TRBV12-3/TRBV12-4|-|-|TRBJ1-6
TGTGCCAGCGGTAGGGAGGGAGCACCCCTCCACTTT
CASGREGAPLHF